This section outlines one TCR beta chain sequence together with its context. Its antigen is still unknown. These data are taken from a study of cytomegalovirus exposure and HLA in healthy donors. General study results and limits: The availability of immune exposure information extended only to CMV serostatus. The HLA-A and HLA-B alleles of most subjects were reportedly predicted accurately from TCR beta sequences.

CDR1 is SGHNT and CDR2 is YYREEE in the germline V gene (reference sequence). The CDR3 totals 14 residues. The V and J ends lost 5 bases and 2 bases, in that order; junction bases with no gene match: 1. The study ran its PCR with 60 Vbeta and 13 Jbeta primers. Authors' data handling: Per a later analysis, the number of unique TCR beta chains was about 80 million, of which about 11 million were shared. The repertoire was sequenced with immunoSEQ multiplex PCR; TCRdb's copy has only in-frame clones and lacks some. That table furnishes V, J and clone size, whereas the DNA furnished D and trimming. This sample carries some 170,000 clones, around 75% of them seen once, and the ten largest clones take 2.5% to 3%.

Sequences were obtained from PBMCs. The V and J genes are TRBV5-4 and TRBJ2-5; 12 bases fit TRBD2. The clonotype was recovered from a female donor in good health and CMV-seronegative. The CDR3 bases are TGTGCCAGCAGGACTAGCGGGGGTCAAGAGACCCAGTACTTC. It yields the protein CASRTSGGQETQYF.